This T cell receptor (beta chain) was sequenced during a study of blood T cell repertoires in COVID-19. For the study at large: Collection of acute and convalescent COVID-19 samples took place in the United States, Italy and Spain. From T cells, B-cell-depleted T cells, or PBMCs came the material, which was cDNA or gDNA.

In the study's own analysis: Quantification of nucleated cells was approximated via reference gene primer amplification. Repertoires were generated with immunoSEQ multiplex PCR, while TCRdb's copy carries only in-frame clones and drops some. From that table come the V and J calls and clone size; the DNA was used to work out D and trimming. In the table there are about 240,000 clones, roughly 80% of which are singletons. The clonotype was recovered from a woman in her sixties with active or convalescent COVID-19. Sequenced sample: peripheral blood.

Here the CDR3 DNA reads TGTGCCAGCAGCACGCCCCAAACAGCCGAGCAGTACGTC. Protein: CASSTPQTAEQYV. This chain joins TRBV28 and TRBJ2-7; D is unresolved. Germline CDR1 reads MDHEN; CDR2 reads SYDVKM. This CDR3 has 13 amino acids. V lost 6 bases, J lost 6 bases, and 15 bases lay in between.